Described below is a single T cell receptor beta chain sequence and its context. Its cognate antigen is unknown. These data belong to a study of somatic mutations in cytotoxic T cells in rheumatoid arthritis. As healthy controls, the study included blood donors who had a median age of approximately 61 years (range about 20-70) and were more than 45% female. The study pulled out CD4+ and CD8+ cells with positive magnetic bead selection and then checked their purity by flow cytometry. This CDR3 contains 17 residues. CDR1 is SGDLS, CDR2 YYNGEE, per germline. J was trimmed by 4 bases and V by 1 base; bases with no gene match: 9. Findings and limits, study-wide: With advancing age, CD8+ clonality climbed in rheumatoid arthritis patients but did not rise in healthy controls.

Sequencing was performed with immunoSEQ multiplex PCR; in TCRdb, only in-frame clones are kept and a portion is missing. Among about 25,000 clones listed, 82% were seen once. This clonotype was obtained from a man aged 45-65 years in good health. The J gene is TRBJ2-7, the V gene TRBV9; TRBD2 matches at 12 bases. What was sequenced was CD8+ T cells sorted from blood. CDR3 coding DNA: TGTGCCAGCAGCGTAACCCCCGGGACTAGCGGGTTATACGAGCAGTACTTC. Encoded protein: CASSVTPGTSGLYEQYF.